The T cell receptor (beta chain) under discussion was sequenced for a study of blood T cells in healthy people across ages. Of note for this clonotype: Its target is unknown.

Study-level results: Shifts in expanded clonotypes may have been confounded by donor CMV status, which was unknown. Fewer expanded clones and more diversity marked long-lived versus aged donors.

Per germline, CDR1 MNHNS and CDR2 SASEGT. V lost 4 bases and J 5 bases, leaving 8 bases between the germline ends. The CDR3 has 12 amino acids. With a J-beta primer mix and a sample-barcoded 5' primer, a second PCR ran about 7 to 12 cycles. Every single cDNA molecule received a tag from a template-switch adaptor with 12 random nucleotides. TCRdb processed the 5' RACE reads anew with MiXCR; each CDR3 protein has one entry. The sample contains 450,000 to 700,000 distinct CDR3 sequences, roughly 29% of which appear only once. This TCR was sampled from a woman aged 65 to 85 in good health. V and J are TRBV6-1 and TRBJ1-2, with a possible D match to TRBD1 (5 bases). What was sequenced was blood. CDR3 nucleotide sequence: TGTGCCAGCAGTGTAACAGGTTATGGCTACACCTTC. This codes for CASSVTGYGYTF.